This T cell receptor beta chain was sequenced during a study of OX40 agonist ivuxolimab in advanced cancers. The table came from immunoSEQ multiplex PCR; TCRdb's copy has only in-frame clones and leaves some out. The sample has tens of thousands of clones, 85% seen once. Per germline, CDR1 SGHAT and CDR2 FQNNGV. J lost 2 bases, V lost 5 bases, and 10 bases had no gene match. CDR3 length: 16 amino acids. The sequences come from CD4+ or CD8+ T cells sorted from blood, collected in a trial of the OX40 agonist ivuxolimab. The sequence came from an adult with an advanced solid tumor such as melanoma, head and neck, liver or kidney cancer. This chain uses TRBV11-2 with TRBJ2-3; TRBD1 aligns across 7 bases. This chain's CDR3 is CASSALTGTVTDTQYF. CDR3 bases: TGTGCCAGCAGCGCTCTTACCGGGACAGTCACAGATACGCAGTATTTT.